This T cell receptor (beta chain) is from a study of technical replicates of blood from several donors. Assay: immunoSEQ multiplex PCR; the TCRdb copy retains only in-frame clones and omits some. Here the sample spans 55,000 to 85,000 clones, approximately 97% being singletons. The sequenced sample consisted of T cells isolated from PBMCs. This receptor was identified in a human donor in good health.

The DNA of the CDR3 is TGTGCCAGCAGCTTAAGCCCAGGCTCTGGAAACACCATATATTTT. Translated, it gives CASSLSPGSGNTIYF. J is TRBJ1-3 and V is TRBV7-3; D gene ambiguous. The V and J ends lost 1 base and 0 bases respectively, with 7 bases between them. The CDR3 contains 15 residues. CDR1 and CDR2 from the germline V gene are SGHTA and FQGTGA.